One sample yielded the 8 T cell receptor beta chains listed below, sequenced in a study of blood T cell repertoires in COVID-19. Profiled with immunoSEQ multiplex PCR; TCRdb holds only in-frame clones, not every one. The sample lists about 180,000 clones; more than 70% were seen once. Specimen: PBMCs or T cells enriched from blood (not recorded which). These TCRs come from a young woman who had recovered from COVID-19.

This rearrangement joins TRBV19 to TRBJ1-1, with 10 positions matching TRBD1. V gave up 5 bases and J gave up 8 bases; unmatched junction bases: 8. CDR3 size: 14 residues. In germline, CDR1 is LNHDA, CDR2 SQIVND (reference sequence). The chain's CDR3 is CASSPRQGALEAFF. The CDR3 DNA sequence: TGTGCCAGTAGTCCCCGACAGGGGGCCTTGGAAGCTTTCTTT. Combining the CDR3 with reference TRBV19 and TRBJ1-1 gives the whole variable domain DGGITQSPKYLFRKEGQNVTLSCEQNLNHDAMYWYRQDPGQGLRLIYYSQIVNDFQKGDIAEGYSVSREKKESFPLTVTSAQKNPTAFYLCASSPRQGALEAFFGQGTRLTVV.

This clone appeared a single time. V is TRBV28 and J is TRBJ2-5, with 7 bases aligning to TRBD1. Germline V gene sequence: CDR1 MDHEN, CDR2 SYDVKM. Trimming removed 8 bases from V and 5 bases from J; junction bases left unmatched: 14. This CDR3 has 15 residues. The DNA for the CDR3 is TGTGCCAGCGGCACAGGGGCTAGGGTGATCGAGACCCAGTACTTC. It is translated as CASGTGARVIETQYF.

The chain joins TRBV6-5 to TRBJ2-7; TRBD1 agrees at 8 bases. The junction had 5 bases not matched to a gene; V was cut back by 7 bases and J by 0 bases. Germline CDR1 and CDR2: MNHEY and SVGAGI. There are 14 residues in the CDR3. The CDR3 protein is CASTNTGGSYEQYF. DNA for the CDR3: TGTGCCAGCACCAATACAGGGGGCTCCTACGAGCAGTACTTC.

This clone showed up just once. The rearrangement uses TRBV12-3 or TRBV12-4 and TRBJ2-2, with D perhaps matching TRBD1 (5 bases). The CDR3 totals 13 residues. With 8 bases removed from V and 7 bases from J, the gap between germline ends came to 14 bases. As DNA, the CDR3 is TGTGCCAGCGATAAGGGGTCGGGCGGGGAGCTGTTTTTT. It encodes CASDKGSGGELFF.

The V call is TRBV18, the J call TRBJ2-7, with 9 bases lining up with TRBD2. The CDR3 runs to 14 residues. From germline, CDR1 is KGHSH and CDR2 LQKENI. The ends lost 6 bases at V and 5 bases at J; junction bases unmatched: 8. DNA of the CDR3: TGTGCCAGCTCCCAAGATAGCGGGAGCAACGAGCAGTACTTC. Amino acid sequence: CASSQDSGSNEQYF.

The chain recombines TRBV7-8 with TRBJ2-7; 7 nucleotides line up with TRBD1. V shed 5 bases, J shed 6 bases, and the junction held 7 bases outside the gene matches. Looked up from germline, CDR1 is SGHVS and CDR2 is FQNEAQ. This CDR3 has 13 residues. As DNA, the CDR3 is TGTGCCAGCAGCCCAGCTCCAGGGGGCGAGCAGTACTTC. This gives the protein CASSPAPGGEQYF.

The chain carries TRBV30 and TRBJ2-1, with TRBD1 matching over 7 bases. The CDR3 loop spans 16 amino acids. J was trimmed by 5 bases and V by 8 bases; bases with no gene match: 18. CDR1 and CDR2 from the germline V gene are GTSNPN and SVGIG (reference sequence). Here the CDR3 DNA reads TGTGCCAGAAAAGGTCACAGGGGAAGGGGGCACAATGAGCAGTTCTTC. It yields the protein CARKGHRGRGHNEQFF.

The chain is built from TRBV4-1 and TRBJ1-5; TRBD1 matches 10 bases. Germline trimming cut 1 base from V and 7 bases from J; bases unmatched to any gene: 4. The CDR3 sequence is 15 residues long. Germline CDR1 and CDR2: MGHRA and YSYEKL. CDR3 protein: CASSQVRDRGQPQHF. CDR3 coding DNA: TGCGCCAGCAGCCAAGTCCGGGACAGGGGACAGCCCCAGCATTTT.